This T cell receptor beta chain was found in a study of identical twins. TCRdb re-called the 5' RACE reads with MiXCR, one entry per CDR3 protein. The table lists 270,000 or so distinct CDR3 sequences, about 8.3% of them singletons. This same sample was also part of a study on yellow fever vaccine responses in identical twins.

This clonotype originated in a woman younger than 30 in good health. Sequencing input: CD8+ T cells sorted from blood.

The DNA of the CDR3 is TGCGCCAGCAGTGATATTCATGAGCAGTTCTTC. Protein: CASSDIHEQFF. The V call is TRBV10-2, the J call TRBJ2-1; no reliable D call. The CDR3 runs to 11 residues. Trimming cost V 3 bases and J 8 bases, with 5 bases left between them. Germline loops: CDR1 WSHSY, CDR2 SAAADI.